This section outlines one TCR beta chain sequence together with its context. Its matching antigen is unknown. The data stem from a study of T cell responses to AZD1222 COVID-19 vaccine. Study results and limitations: CD4 TCRs covered the whole spike, strongest at regions 160-218 and 743-854. It should be noted that donors were predominantly white British and more often female, and clonal diversity was possibly underestimated.

Only in-frame clones appear in the TCRdb table, and some are missing; sequencing was by immunoSEQ multiplex PCR. This sample has about 140,000 clones, with about 92% found just once. Per the germline V gene, CDR1 is LNHDA and CDR2 is SQIVND (reference sequence). J gave up 4 bases and V 6 bases, and 7 bases lay outside the gene matches. The CDR3 loop spans 15 amino acids. This specimen consisted of peripheral blood, obtained after recovery from COVID-19. The sequence was obtained from an adult who had recovered from COVID-19. The chain couples TRBV19 to TRBJ1-2; 11 nucleotides line up with TRBD1. CDR3 nucleotide sequence: TGTGCCAGTAGCATGGGGACAGGGGGATTCTATGGCTACACCTTC. This codes for CASSMGTGGFYGYTF.